This TCR beta chain originates from a study of blood T cell repertoires in COVID-19. Across the study: Samples representing acute and convalescent COVID-19 were sourced from the United States, Italy and Spain. The analysed material was cDNA or gDNA that came from T cells, B-cell-depleted T cells, or PBMCs.

V was clipped by 6 bases and J by 0 bases, with 15 bases between them. The length of the CDR3 is 16 residues. Germline V lookup: CDR1 MNHEY, CDR2 SVGEGT. Recruited during active infection, patients (from Seattle) were subsequently followed longitudinally. As handled by the study authors: From reference gene primer amplification, estimates of nucleated cell counts were derived. Produced via immunoSEQ multiplex PCR; TCRdb's table is partial and in-frame only. V and J calls and clone size are those listed in that table; D and trimming were worked out from the DNA. The sample has fewer than 350,000 clones, about 86% seen once. This clone occurred once.

Sequencing used peripheral blood. The chain uses TRBV6-2 or TRBV6-3 and TRBJ2-1, with D perhaps TRBD1 (7 bases). The TCR comes from a woman in her 30s with COVID-19, enrolled during active disease. CDR3 loop: CASSPDREASYNEQFF. In DNA, the CDR3 is TGTGCCAGCAGCCCTGACAGGGAGGCCTCCTACAATGAGCAGTTCTTC.